Each of the 20 T cell receptor beta chains below was sequenced from the same sample in a study of control samples from healthy donors and cancer patients. The data were produced by immunoSEQ multiplex PCR, yet TCRdb's version contains in-frame clones alone and is incomplete. This table has about 140,000 clones, around 90% appearing once. The sequencing sample was made of blood. The receptors derive from a man younger than 35 in good health.

The genes are TRBV3-1 (or the pseudogene TRBV3-2) and TRBJ2-3; 13 positions match TRBD2. Germline V lookup: CDR1 LGHDT, CDR2 YNNKEL (reference sequence). This CDR3 has 17 amino acids. Trimming removed 3 bases from V and 0 bases from J; junction bases left unmatched: 3. CDR3 residues: CASSQTSGGFSTDTQYF. The CDR3 region has the DNA TGTGCCAGCAGCCAGACTAGCGGGGGGTTTAGCACAGATACGCAGTATTTT.

To note about this clone: The sample carries other DNA sequences with the same CDR3. The chain carries TRBV4-2 and TRBJ1-5, with D unresolved. V was pared by 0 bases and J by 4 bases, with 4 bases between. The CDR3 is 13 residues long. The germline V gene has CDR1 LGHNA and CDR2 YNFKEQ. This chain's CDR3 is CASSQDGNQPQHF. The CDR3 DNA follows: TGTGCCAGCAGCCAAGATGGGAATCAGCCCCAGCATTTT.

CDR3 amino acids: CASRESTGETQYF. The CDR3 DNA is TGTGCCAGCAGGGAATCGACAGGGGAGACCCAGTACTTC. The J gene is TRBJ2-5, the V gene TRBV6-6, with 7 bases matching TRBD1. J gave up 5 bases and V 6 bases, and 6 bases lay outside the gene matches. The germline V gene encodes CDR1 MNHNY and CDR2 SVGAGI (reference sequence). The CDR3 length is 13 residues.

The chain is built from TRBV5-4 and TRBJ2-4; 8 bases fit TRBD1. J gave up 0 bases and V 0 bases, and 8 bases lay outside the gene matches. In germline, CDR1 is SGHNT, CDR2 YYREEE (reference sequence). The CDR3 length is 18 residues. The CDR3 region is CASSLAGQGRGAKNIQYF. The CDR3 coding sequence is TGTGCCAGCAGCTTGGCAGGACAGGGTAGGGGAGCCAAAAACATTCAGTACTTC. The variable domain in full, with the rest retrieved from reference TRBV5-4 and TRBJ2-4, is ETGVTQSPTHLIKTRGQQVTLRCSSQSGHNTVSWYQQALGQGPQFIFQYYREEENGRGNFPPRFSGLQFPNYSSELNVNALELDDSALYLCASSLAGQGRGAKNIQYFGAGTRLSVL.

The rearrangement joins TRBV7-3 to TRBJ2-1, with D tentatively TRBD1 or TRBD2 (5 bases each). The germline V and J ends were trimmed by 5 bases and 4 bases, with 12 bases remaining between them. This CDR3 contains 14 residues. CDR1 is SGHTA, CDR2 FQGTGA, per germline. The CDR3 is CASSPGPPYNEQFF. As DNA, the CDR3 is TGTGCCAGCAGCCCGGGACCCCCTTACAATGAGCAGTTCTTC.

The chain has TRBV28 and TRBJ1-1, with TRBD1 matching 8 bases. Germline V CDR1 and CDR2: MDHEN, SYDVKM. The ends lost 4 bases at V and 2 bases at J; junction bases unmatched: 6. The CDR3 is 15 residues long. As DNA, the CDR3 is TGTGCCAGCAGTTCCCAAACAGGGGGAAACACTGAAGCTTTCTTT. This gives the protein CASSSQTGGNTEAFF.

This rearrangement joins TRBV12-3 or TRBV12-4 to TRBJ1-2, with a possible D match to TRBD1 (5 bases). Trimming removed 8 bases from V and 4 bases from J, with 14 bases in between. The CDR3 runs 13 residues. The CDR3 bases are TGTGCCAGCGGGTTGCGGCAGGGCTATGGCTACACCTTC. Translation gives CASGLRQGYGYTF.

The chain has TRBV5-1 and TRBJ1-3; a possible D gene is TRBD1 (5 bases). Germline loops: CDR1 SGHRS, CDR2 YFSETQ. The CDR3 runs to 15 residues. Trimming removed 1 base at V and 0 bases at J, with 8 bases between. CDR3 sequence (DNA): TGCGCCAGCAGCTTGAGGGACTACTCTGGAAACACCATATATTTT. Amino acid sequence: CASSLRDYSGNTIYF.

The chain recombines TRBV2 with TRBJ2-3, with TRBD1 matching over 8 bases. From germline, CDR1 is SNHLY and CDR2 FYNNEI. The CDR3 sequence is 15 residues long. The V and J ends lost 5 bases and 0 bases, in that order; junction bases with no gene match: 4. The CDR3 DNA reads as TGTGCCAGCAGTTGGGGACAGGCTAGCACAGATACGCAGTATTTT. It is translated as CASSWGQASTDTQYF.

This clone was observed a few times. Other DNA variants within this sample encode the same CDR3. The rearrangement links TRBV18 to TRBJ1-1; D is perhaps TRBD1 (6 bases). The ends were cut back, 3 bases at V and 1 base at J, with 9 bases in the middle. CDR3 length: 14 amino acids. CDR1 is KGHSH and CDR2 is LQKENI in the germline V gene. CDR3: CASSPGGTNTEAFF. In nucleotides, the CDR3 is TGTGCCAGCTCACCGGGGGGCACGAACACTGAAGCTTTCTTT.

The chain carries TRBV3-1 (or the pseudogene TRBV3-2) and TRBJ1-1, with a weak D call TRBD1 (5 bases). The CDR3 length is 15 residues. Trimming removed 5 bases at V and 4 bases at J, with 17 bases between. Germline loops: CDR1 LGHDT, CDR2 YNNKEL (reference sequence). The CDR3 DNA is TGTGCCAGCAGCGGCCTAAGGGGCGGGGGCACTGAAGCTTTCTTT. This translates into CASSGLRGGGTEAFF.

The chain employs TRBV4-2 and TRBJ2-5, with D perhaps matching TRBD2 (6 bases). The ends were cut back, 1 base at V and 5 bases at J, with 11 bases in the middle. The CDR3 spans 14 residues. The V gene's germline CDR1 is LGHNA and CDR2 YNFKEQ. The CDR3 bases are TGTGCCAGCAGCCAAGTACGGGAGAGGGAGACCCAGTACTTC. It encodes CASSQVRERETQYF.

This clone has just a few counts. The chain employs TRBV7-9 and TRBJ2-5, with D hard to call. The CDR3 spans 14 residues. The germline V gene has CDR1 SEHNR and CDR2 FQNEAQ (reference sequence). Trimming cost V 5 bases and J 3 bases, with 13 bases left between them. DNA of the CDR3: TGTGCCAGCAGCCCGTGGTCTGGCGAAGAGACCCAGTACTTC. Its translation is CASSPWSGEETQYF.

V gene TRBV12-3 or TRBV12-4 combines with J gene TRBJ1-2; D is unresolved. V lost 5 bases and J lost 6, with 4 bases in between. The CDR3 is 10 amino acids. DNA of the CDR3: TGTGCCAGCAGTGGGGATGGCTACACCTTC. Translation: CASSGDGYTF.

The chain couples TRBV7-7 to TRBJ2-5; D is unresolved. Germline CDR1 is SSHAT and CDR2 is FNYEAQ (reference sequence). V was trimmed by 3 bases and J by 6 bases, leaving 11 bases between them. The CDR3 loop spans 13 amino acids. The CDR3 region has the DNA TGTGCCAGCAGCTTGTCGGGCGGAAAGACCCAGTACTTC. Residues: CASSLSGGKTQYF. The variable domain in full, with the rest retrieved from reference TRBV7-7 and TRBJ2-5, is GAGVSQSPRYKVTKRGQDVTLRCDPISSHATLYWYQQALGQGPEFLTYFNYEAQPDKSGLPSDRFSAERPEGSISTLTIQRTEQRDSAMYRCASSLSGGKTQYFGPGTRLLVL.

The gene calls are TRBV6-2 or TRBV6-3 and TRBJ2-3, with 9 bases lining up with TRBD1. CDR1 and CDR2 (germline): MNHEY, SVGEGT. V lost 2 bases, J lost 5 bases, and 8 bases stayed unmatched. The CDR3 totals 16 residues. The CDR3: CASSYTTGGWEDTQYF. As DNA, the CDR3 is TGTGCCAGCAGTTACACAACAGGGGGCTGGGAAGATACGCAGTATTTT.

CDR3 residues: CASSQDGQVLTF. The CDR3, as DNA: TGTGCCAGCAGCCAAGATGGGCAGGTCCTGACTTTC. The chain employs TRBV3-1 (or the pseudogene TRBV3-2) and TRBJ2-6; no clear D. Between the trimmed V and J ends, which lost 0 bases and 13 bases, there was a span of 7 bases. The germline V gene encodes CDR1 LGHDT and CDR2 YNNKEL (reference sequence). The CDR3 consists of 12 residues.

This clone has just one count. The J gene is TRBJ1-4, the V gene TRBV6-5; a weak D match, TRBD1 (5 bases). The CDR3 has 15 amino acids. Germline CDR1 is MNHEY and CDR2 is SVGAGI. The germline V and J ends were trimmed by 8 bases and 6 bases, with 19 bases remaining between them. The CDR3 protein is CASGTYATMDEKLFF. Written as DNA, the CDR3 is TGTGCCAGCGGGACGTACGCCACTATGGATGAAAAACTGTTTTTT.

J is TRBJ2-1 and V is TRBV29-1; 8 bases align to TRBD1. V shed 6 bases, J shed 3 bases, and the junction held 10 bases outside the gene matches. CDR3 length: 15 residues. Germline CDR1 and CDR2: SQVTM and ANQGSEA. This CDR3 is CSVETSTGVYNEQFF. The CDR3 region has the DNA TGCAGCGTCGAAACCTCGACAGGGGTCTACAATGAGCAGTTCTTC.

In its sample, this clone was seen a few times. The chain carries TRBV6-2 or TRBV6-3 and TRBJ2-2; TRBD1 agrees at 9 bases. CDR1 is MNHEY, CDR2 SVGEGT, per germline. This CDR3 region has 16 residues. V shed 0 bases and J 7 bases; nucleotides not matched to a gene: 6. CDR3 sequence reads: CASSYSPTGGFGELFF. DNA for the CDR3: TGTGCCAGCAGTTACTCACCGACAGGGGGTTTCGGGGAGCTGTTTTTT.